This T cell receptor (beta chain) was found in a study of blood T cell repertoires in COVID-19. Overall study: The analysed material was cDNA or gDNA that came from T cells, B-cell-depleted T cells, or PBMCs.

Authors' methods: Estimation of nucleated cell counts relied on the amplification of reference gene primers. The protocol was immunoSEQ multiplex PCR, while the TCRdb copy is restricted to in-frame clones and leaves out a portion. Clone size and V and J calls were adopted from that table, with D and trimming inferred from the DNA. The sample contains about 220,000 clones, nearly 90% of which appear only once. This clone came up once. Participant age was roughly 18 to 90 years, and participants resided in about 25 US areas. All exposed participants met a person with COVID-19 within 2 weeks before entering the study. The CDR3 sequence is 13 residues long. Per the germline V gene, CDR1 is MGHRA and CDR2 is YSYEKL. Trimming stripped 1 base from V and 4 bases from J, with 7 bases between.

The origin of this receptor is a man younger than 45 who had been exposed to COVID-19. The sequencing input was PBMCs or T cells enriched from blood (not recorded which). The chain recombines TRBV4-1 with TRBJ1-2, with D unclear. This chain's CDR3 is CASSQGARYGYTF. The CDR3, as DNA: TGCGCCAGCAGCCAAGGGGCGCGCTATGGCTACACCTTC.